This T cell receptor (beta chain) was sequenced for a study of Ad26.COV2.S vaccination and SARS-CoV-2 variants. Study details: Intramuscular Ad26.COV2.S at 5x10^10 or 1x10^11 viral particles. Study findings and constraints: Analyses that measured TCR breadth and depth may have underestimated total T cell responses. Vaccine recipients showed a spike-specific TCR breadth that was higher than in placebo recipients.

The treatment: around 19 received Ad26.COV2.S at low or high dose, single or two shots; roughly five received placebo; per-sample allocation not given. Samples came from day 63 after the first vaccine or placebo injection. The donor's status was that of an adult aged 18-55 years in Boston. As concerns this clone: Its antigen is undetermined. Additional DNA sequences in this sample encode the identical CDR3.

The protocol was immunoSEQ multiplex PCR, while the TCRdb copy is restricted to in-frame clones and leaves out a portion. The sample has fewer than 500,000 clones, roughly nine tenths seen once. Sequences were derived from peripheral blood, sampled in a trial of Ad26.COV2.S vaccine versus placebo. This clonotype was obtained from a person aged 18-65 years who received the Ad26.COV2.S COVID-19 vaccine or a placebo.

The CDR3, as DNA: TGTGCCAGCAGCGTGGTCGGGACTAGCGGGTACAATGAGCAGTTCTTC. Its protein is CASSVVGTSGYNEQFF. The chain couples TRBV9 to TRBJ2-1, with 12 bases aligning to TRBD2. V trimming: 2 bases; J trimming: 4 bases; junction bases outside the gene matches: 4. Germline-derived CDR1 and CDR2 are SGDLS and YYNGEE. The CDR3 is made up of 16 amino acids.